The present T cell receptor (beta chain) was sequenced within a study of cytomegalovirus exposure and HLA in healthy donors. The CDR3 extends over 13 amino acids. Trimming pared 3 bases from V and 1 base from J, leaving 7 bases between. Germline CDR1 is SGHRS and CDR2 is YFSETQ. Note on this clone: Its matching antigen is unknown.

Though nominally healthy at sampling, donors likely had unrecorded immune exposures. Findings and caveats of the study: CMV serostatus was the only recorded immune exposure for donors.

Primers for the PCR totalled 60 Vbeta and 13 Jbeta. Here immunoSEQ multiplex PCR was the method, and the copy in TCRdb shows in-frame clones only, minus some. The profile shows about 59,000 clones, roughly 77% of them singletons. The specimen sequenced was PBMCs. The sequence derives from a man aged 25-45 years in good health and CMV-seropositive. The chain has TRBV5-1 and TRBJ1-1; the D is unclear. The CDR3 protein is CASSSTENTEAFF. CDR3 DNA sequence: TGCGCCAGCAGCTCTACAGAGAACACTGAAGCTTTCTTT.